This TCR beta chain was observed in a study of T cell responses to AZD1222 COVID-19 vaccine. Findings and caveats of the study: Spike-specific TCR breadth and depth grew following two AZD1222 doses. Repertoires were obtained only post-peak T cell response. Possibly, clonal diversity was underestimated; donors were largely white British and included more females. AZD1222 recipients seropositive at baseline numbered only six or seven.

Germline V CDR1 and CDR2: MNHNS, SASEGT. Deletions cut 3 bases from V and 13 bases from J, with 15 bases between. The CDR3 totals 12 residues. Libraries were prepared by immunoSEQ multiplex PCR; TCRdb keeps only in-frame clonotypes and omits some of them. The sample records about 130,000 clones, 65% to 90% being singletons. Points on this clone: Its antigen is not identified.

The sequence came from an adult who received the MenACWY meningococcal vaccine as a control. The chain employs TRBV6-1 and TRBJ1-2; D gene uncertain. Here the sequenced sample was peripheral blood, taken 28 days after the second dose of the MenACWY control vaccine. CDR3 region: CASSDSPSAITF. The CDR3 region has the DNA TGTGCCAGCAGTGATAGCCCCTCCGCTATCACCTTC.